This is a list of T cell receptor beta chains from one sample in a study of T cell changes during pregnancy in multiple sclerosis. Clones were sequenced by immunoSEQ multiplex PCR, and TCRdb holds only the in-frame ones, with some missing. The sample contains approximately 51,000 clones, about 90% of which appear only once. Sequencing was performed on CD4+ T cells from peripheral blood mononuclear cells, taken after pregnancy. These TCRs come from a female donor with multiple sclerosis, enrolled in a pregnancy study. Each CDR3 is given with its conserved first and last residue. D genes are given only for firm matches. Only some rows state a clone size, as once, few, many or a class for expanded clones.

j_gene,d_gene,v_gene,abundance,len,CDR3aa,CDR3nt
TRBJ2-1,NA,TRBV9,NA,14,CASSVAGFYNEQFF,TGTGCCAGCAGCGTGGCCGGGTTTTACAATGAGCAGTTCTTC
TRBJ1-3,NA,TRBV6-1,NA,17,CASSADRRSLSGNTIYF,TGTGCCAGCAGTGCAGACAGGAGGTCCCTCTCTGGAAACACCATATATTTT
TRBJ2-7,NA,TRBV6-1,few,14,CASSEEGPTYEQYF,TGTGCCAGCAGTGAAGAGGGGCCGACCTACGAGCAGTACTTC
TRBJ2-1,TRBD2,TRBV9,NA,16,CASSVALGLAGNEQFF,TGTGCCAGCAGCGTCGCGCTGGGACTAGCAGGGAATGAGCAGTTCTTC
TRBJ2-2,NA,TRBV28,NA,15,CASSDRTENTGELFF,TGTGCCAGCAGTGACCGGACAGAGAACACCGGGGAGCTGTTTTTT
TRBJ2-7,NA,TRBV21-1,NA,12,CASSKALYEQYF,TGTGCCAGCAGCAAAGCGCTATACGAGCAGTACTTC
TRBJ2-7,NA,TRBV28,NA,13,CASSRGSIYEQYF,TGTGCCAGCAGTCGGGGATCTATCTACGAGCAGTACTTC
TRBJ1-1,TRBD1,TRBV5-4,NA,12,CASSGGTVEAFF,TGTGCCAGCAGCGGAGGGACAGTTGAAGCTTTCTTT
TRBJ1-5,NA,TRBV28,once,16,CASSFASTVEGKPQHF,TGTGCCAGCAGTTTCGCCTCGACAGTAGAAGGTAAACCCCAGCATTTT
TRBJ2-7,NA,TRBV10-3,NA,15,CAISESLPGGYEQYF,TGTGCCATCAGTGAGTCCCTTCCAGGGGGGTACGAGCAGTACTTC
TRBJ2-1,NA,TRBV6-5,NA,11,CASSYYREQFF,TGTGCCAGCAGTTACTACAGAGAGCAGTTCTTC
TRBJ2-6,NA,TRBV28,NA,17,CATRLARVGSGANVLTF,TGTGCCACCCGTCTGGCCAGGGTCGGGTCTGGGGCCAACGTCCTGACTTTC
TRBJ1-2,NA,TRBV4-3,NA,15,CASSQDFGTLLGYTF,TGCGCCAGCAGCCAAGATTTTGGGACTCTGCTTGGCTACACCTTC
TRBJ1-2,NA,TRBV11-1,NA,15,CASSPPAGGRDGYTF,TGTGCCAGCAGCCCCCCTGCGGGGGGGCGAGACGGCTACACCTTC
TRBJ1-4,NA,TRBV7-9,NA,13,CASSPVGAGKLFF,TGTGCCAGCAGCCCGGTGGGGGCGGGAAAACTGTTTTTT
TRBJ2-3,NA,TRBV5-1,NA,16,CASSPGQRITTDTQYF,TGCGCCAGCAGCCCTGGACAGCGAATAACCACAGATACGCAGTATTTT
TRBJ2-2,NA,TRBV19,NA,15,CASSTVGGHTGELFF,TGTGCCAGTAGTACGGTGGGAGGTCACACCGGGGAGCTGTTTTTT
TRBJ1-1,NA,TRBV4-1,NA,16,CASSQVSASGTTEAFF,TGCGCCAGCAGCCAAGTCTCGGCTTCCGGGACAACTGAAGCTTTCTTT
TRBJ2-1,TRBD1,TRBV28,NA,12,CASSTTGVGQFF,TGTGCCAGCAGTACGACAGGGGTTGGACAGTTCTTC
TRBJ2-7,TRBD1,TRBV2,NA,14,CASSRDRGSYEQYF,TGTGCCAGCAGTAGGGACAGGGGGTCCTACGAGCAGTACTTC
TRBJ2-7,TRBD2,TRBV5-6,NA,15,CASSPGALAGGSRYF,TGTGCCAGCAGCCCGGGGGCCCTAGCGGGAGGGTCGCGGTACTTC
TRBJ2-1,TRBD1,TRBV10-2,NA,17,CASRAGGLSQHYNEQFF,TGCGCCAGCAGGGCAGGGGGCCTCTCCCAGCACTACAATGAGCAGTTCTTC
TRBJ2-7,TRBD2,TRBV11-2,NA,17,CASSSGLAGGGSYEQYF,TGTGCCAGCAGCTCTGGACTAGCGGGAGGGGGCTCCTACGAGCAGTACTTC
TRBJ2-5,TRBD1,TRBV14,NA,16,CASSQDRGRWQETQYF,TGTGCCAGCAGCCAAGATAGGGGGCGTTGGCAAGAGACCCAGTACTTC
TRBJ2-1,NA,TRBV9,NA,14,CASSPGQKRNEQFF,TGTGCCAGCAGCCCCGGACAGAAGAGGAATGAGCAGTTCTTC
TRBJ1-5,NA,TRBV28,once,15,CASRSGTLSNQPQHF,TGTGCCAGCAGGTCCGGGACACTTAGCAATCAGCCCCAGCATTTT
TRBJ2-1,TRBD2,TRBV11-1,NA,17,CASTGLAGGVAYNEQFF,TGTGCCAGCACGGGACTAGCGGGAGGGGTCGCCTACAATGAGCAGTTCTTC
TRBJ1-5,TRBD1,TRBV7-8,NA,16,CASSFLPGQGAQPQHF,TGTGCCAGCAGCTTCCTCCCCGGGCAGGGGGCTCAGCCCCAGCATTTT
TRBJ2-7,NA,TRBV5-1,NA,14,CASSADGVSYEQYF,TGCGCCAGCAGCGCGGACGGGGTGAGCTACGAGCAGTACTTC
TRBJ1-6,NA,TRBV11-2,NA,15,CASSFFDGDNSPLHF,TGTGCCAGCAGCTTTTTCGACGGGGATAATTCACCCCTCCACTTT
TRBJ2-6,NA,TRBV1,NA,20,CTSREWGLQREGSGANVLTF,TGCACCAGCAGAGAGTGGGGCCTCCAGCGGGAGGGCTCTGGGGCCAACGTCCTGACTTTC
TRBJ1-1,TRBD1,TRBV5-4,NA,15,CATTDRAPMNTEAFF,TGTGCCACCACGGACAGGGCCCCTATGAACACTGAAGCTTTCTTT
TRBJ1-1,TRBD1,TRBV15,NA,19,CATSRDLYLSRDRNTEAFF,TGTGCCACCAGCAGAGACCTGTACCTCTCCCGGGACAGGAACACTGAAGCTTTCTTT
TRBJ2-1,TRBD2,TRBV27,few,15,CASSPLQGGSDEQFF,TGTGCCAGCAGTCCCCTCCAGGGCGGGAGCGATGAGCAGTTCTTC
TRBJ2-6,NA,TRBV5-1,NA,19,CASSLAVTGLGAGANVLTF,TGCGCCAGCAGCTTGGCCGTGACAGGCTTAGGGGCTGGGGCCAACGTCCTGACTTTC
TRBJ2-5,TRBD2,TRBV19,NA,16,CASSIDGLAGGRTQYF,TGTGCCAGTAGTATAGACGGACTAGCGGGAGGGCGGACCCAGTACTTC
TRBJ2-5,NA,TRBV19,NA,15,CASSMRRGYQETQYF,TGTGCCAGTAGTATGAGGCGTGGGTACCAAGAGACCCAGTACTTC
TRBJ2-7,NA,TRBV6-5,NA,15,CASSYSGLGSYEQYF,TGTGCCAGCAGTTACTCGGGGCTAGGGTCCTACGAGCAGTACTTC
TRBJ2-7,NA,TRBV29-1,NA,11,CRGQGFYEQYF,TGCAGGGGGCAGGGGTTCTACGAGCAGTACTTC
TRBJ2-7,NA,TRBV28,NA,13,CASSSGHHVEQYF,TGTGCCAGCAGTTCGGGACACCACGTCGAGCAGTACTTC
TRBJ1-4,TRBD1,TRBV6-5,NA,14,CASRNRGGVEKLFF,TGTGCCAGCAGGAACAGGGGGGGGGTGGAAAAACTGTTTTTT
TRBJ2-1,NA,TRBV25-1,NA,14,CASSARTAYNEQFF,TGTGCCAGCAGTGCCAGGACAGCTTACAATGAGCAGTTCTTC
TRBJ1-1,NA,TRBV10-2,NA,13,CASSERGGTEAFF,TGCGCCAGCAGTGAAAGGGGAGGGACTGAAGCTTTCTTT